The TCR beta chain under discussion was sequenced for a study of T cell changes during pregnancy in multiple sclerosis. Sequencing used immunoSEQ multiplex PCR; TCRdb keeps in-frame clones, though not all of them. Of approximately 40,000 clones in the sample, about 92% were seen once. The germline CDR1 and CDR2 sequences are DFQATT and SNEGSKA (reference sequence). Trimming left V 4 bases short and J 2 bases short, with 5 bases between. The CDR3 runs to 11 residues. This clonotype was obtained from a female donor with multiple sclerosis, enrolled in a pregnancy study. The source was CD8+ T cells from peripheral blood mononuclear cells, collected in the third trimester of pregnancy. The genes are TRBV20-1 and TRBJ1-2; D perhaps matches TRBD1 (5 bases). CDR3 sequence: CSATGNYGYTF. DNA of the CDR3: TGCAGTGCTACAGGGAACTATGGCTACACCTTC.